One sample yielded the 14 T cell receptor beta chains listed below, sequenced in a study of T cells in localized non-small cell lung cancer. Using immunoSEQ multiplex PCR, the repertoire was profiled, and TCRdb retains in-frame clones only, with some absent. The data show tens of thousands of clones, with approximately 90% seen just once and 20% to 25% held by the top ten. The material sequenced was peripheral blood, taken before any cancer treatment. These receptors were obtained from a woman between 40 and 69 years old with stage I squamous cell lung carcinoma.

This sequence joins TRBV6-1 and TRBJ1-6; D unresolved. Per germline, CDR1 MNHNS and CDR2 SASEGT. The CDR3 totals 14 residues. Deletions cut 7 bases from V and 9 bases from J, with 16 bases between. The CDR3 sequence: CASKNNTVVSPLHF. The DNA for the CDR3 is TGTGCCAGCAAAAACAATACAGTGGTTTCACCCCTCCACTTT.

This chain uses TRBV7-8 with TRBJ2-7, with 7 bases fitting TRBD1. Trimming at V came to 5 bases and at J to 3 bases, leaving 7 bases not matched to a gene. Germline V gene sequence: CDR1 SGHVS, CDR2 FQNEAQ. The CDR3 extends over 14 amino acids. The CDR3 coding sequence is TGTGCCAGCAGCCCCGACAGGGTGAGCTACGAGCAGTACTTC. This encodes CASSPDRVSYEQYF. Complete variable domain (other parts from reference TRBV7-8 and TRBJ2-7): GAGVSQSPRYKVAKRGQDVALRCDPISGHVSLFWYQQALGQGPEFLTYFQNEAQLDKSGLPSDRFFAERPEGSVSTLKIQRTQQEDSAVYLCASSPDRVSYEQYFGPGTRLTVT.

For the CDR3, the DNA is TGCGCCAGCAGCTTGGACTCTGTCACAGATACGCAGTATTTT. It is translated as CASSLDSVTDTQYF. This chain uses TRBV5-1 with TRBJ2-3; D call uncertain. Trimming took 0 bases from V and 2 from J, leaving 7 bases between them. Germline V gene data show CDR1 as SGHRS and CDR2 as YFSETQ. The CDR3 totals 14 residues.

This clone was seen more than once but under ten times. J is TRBJ2-7 and V is TRBV7-9; the D gene is possibly TRBD2 (5 bases). Trimming took 1 base from V and 5 from J, leaving 12 bases between them. Germline V CDR1 and CDR2: SEHNR, FQNEAQ (reference sequence). The CDR3 loop spans 14 amino acids. The CDR3 sequence is CASSLGRGIHEQYF. The CDR3 region has the DNA TGTGCCAGCAGCTTAGGGAGAGGGATACACGAGCAGTACTTC.

This clone has only a few counts. The rearrangement uses TRBV6-6 and TRBJ2-2, with D possibly being TRBD2 (7 bases). V dropped 5 bases and J dropped 4 bases, with 17 bases sitting between them. Germline CDR1 reads MNHNY; CDR2 reads SVGAGI (reference sequence). The CDR3 runs to 16 residues. The CDR3 DNA sequence: TGTGCCAGCAGTAACGGGGGGCGCGGGACCACCGGGGAGCTGTTTTTT. The encoded protein is CASSNGGRGTTGELFF.

V is TRBV5-1 and J is TRBJ1-3; D is unresolved. The germline V gene has CDR1 SGHRS and CDR2 YFSETQ. This CDR3 comprises 14 residues. Trimming took 4 bases from V and 4 from J, leaving 12 bases between them. This CDR3 is CASSKEDLGNTIYF. CDR3 bases: TGCGCCAGCAGCAAGGAGGACCTCGGAAACACCATATATTTT.

The chain is built from TRBV19 and TRBJ2-7, with TRBD1 matching 9 bases. Per the germline V gene, CDR1 is LNHDA and CDR2 is SQIVND (reference sequence). The V segment lost 1 base and the J segment 4 bases; nucleotides outside the gene matches: 5. The CDR3 consists of 15 residues. The CDR3 is CASSIGDRGSYEQYF. CDR3 DNA: TGTGCCAGTAGTATAGGAGACAGGGGGTCATACGAGCAGTACTTC.

The chain employs TRBV6-1 and TRBJ2-3; D is possibly TRBD1 (6 bases). The CDR3 extends over 14 amino acids. The V gene's germline CDR1 is MNHNS and CDR2 SASEGT. The germline V and J ends were trimmed by 8 bases and 3 bases, with 15 bases remaining between them. CDR3 coding DNA: TGTGCCAGCGGCAAAGGACAGATAACAGATACGCAGTATTTT. This sequence encodes CASGKGQITDTQYF.

CDR3 DNA sequence: TGTGCCAGCAGCCCGGAGGACAGGGGACCTGAAGCTTTCTTT. Protein product: CASSPEDRGPEAFF. The chain couples TRBV9 to TRBJ1-1; 9 bases match TRBD1. In germline, CDR1 is SGDLS, CDR2 YYNGEE. This CDR3 is 14 amino acids long. V dropped 4 bases and J dropped 6; count of bases not matched to a gene: 7.

This chain joins TRBV5-4 and TRBJ1-6; 10 bases map to TRBD1. The CDR3 has 15 amino acids. The trim removed 5 bases at V and 7 bases at J, leaving 6 bases unmatched. Germline V gene data show CDR1 as SGHNT and CDR2 as YYREEE (reference sequence). The CDR3 here is CASRRDRGGNSPLHF. In DNA, the CDR3 is TGTGCCAGCAGAAGGGACAGGGGCGGGAATTCACCCCTCCACTTT.

The V call is TRBV19, the J call TRBJ1-1; 8 bases line up with TRBD1. This CDR3 is built from 16 residues. From germline, CDR1 is LNHDA and CDR2 SQIVND (reference sequence). With V trimmed by 3 bases and J by 0 bases, 6 bases remained unmatched. This CDR3 reads CASSMRPDRVNTEAFF. CDR3 in DNA: TGTGCCAGTAGTATGAGACCGGACAGGGTGAACACTGAAGCTTTCTTT.

The V and J genes are TRBV5-1 and TRBJ1-3, with D possibly matching TRBD1 (6 bases). In germline, CDR1 is SGHRS, CDR2 YFSETQ. This CDR3 region has 15 residues. V lost 4 bases and J 3 bases, leaving 14 bases between the germline ends. Written as DNA, the CDR3 is TGCGCCAGCAGCGCCTCAGGGGAATTTGGAAACACCATATATTTT. Its protein product is CASSASGEFGNTIYF.

The chain couples TRBV11-1 to TRBJ2-1; D might be TRBD2 (6 bases). The CDR3 contains 14 residues. The V gene's germline CDR1 is SGHAT and CDR2 FQDESV (reference sequence). V dropped 1 base and J dropped 7 bases, with 11 bases sitting between them. The CDR3 is CASSLERVGNEQFF. Written as DNA, the CDR3 is TGTGCCAGCAGCTTAGAGCGGGTGGGGAATGAGCAGTTCTTC.

This chain uses TRBV6-1 with TRBJ1-1, with D unclear. V lost 4 bases and J lost 0, with 15 bases in between. This CDR3 region has 16 residues. Germline CDR1 reads MNHNS; CDR2 reads SASEGT. The CDR3 coding sequence is TGTGCCAGCAGTGGGCATAAAACTCTCATGAACACTGAAGCTTTCTTT. This encodes CASSGHKTLMNTEAFF.